The clone carrying this T cell receptor (beta chain) was observed a handful of times. Its specificity is not known. The data are from a study of beta chain features in type 1 diabetes. Overall study: All samples together contributed 85 million to 120 million sorted cells for examination.

Heparinised blood was drawn once per donor, averaging around 110 mL. Reverse transcribing all isolated RNA meant expressed TCRB transcripts were sequenced. Method: immunoSEQ multiplex PCR; TCRdb's copy keeps in-frame clones and lacks some. Among nearly 350,000 clones listed, approximately 9.7% were seen once. Study-level points and caveats: Individuals with type 1 diabetes displayed fewer insertions and more deletions at VDJ junctions. Researchers report that Type 1 diabetes patients had moderately but significantly shorter TCRB CDR3s across all four CD4+ subsets.

The CDR3 loop spans 16 amino acids. From germline, CDR1 is MNHNY and CDR2 SVGAGI (reference sequence). V was cut by 0 bases and J by 0 bases, with 9 bases left in between. The sequenced material came from central memory CD4+ T cells from blood. The chain links TRBV6-6 to TRBJ2-4; D uncertain. The sequence was collected from a young man with type 1 diabetes. The CDR3 region has the DNA TGTGCCAGCAGTTACTCGAATACGATAGCCAAAAACATTCAGTACTTC. It yields the protein CASSYSNTIAKNIQYF.